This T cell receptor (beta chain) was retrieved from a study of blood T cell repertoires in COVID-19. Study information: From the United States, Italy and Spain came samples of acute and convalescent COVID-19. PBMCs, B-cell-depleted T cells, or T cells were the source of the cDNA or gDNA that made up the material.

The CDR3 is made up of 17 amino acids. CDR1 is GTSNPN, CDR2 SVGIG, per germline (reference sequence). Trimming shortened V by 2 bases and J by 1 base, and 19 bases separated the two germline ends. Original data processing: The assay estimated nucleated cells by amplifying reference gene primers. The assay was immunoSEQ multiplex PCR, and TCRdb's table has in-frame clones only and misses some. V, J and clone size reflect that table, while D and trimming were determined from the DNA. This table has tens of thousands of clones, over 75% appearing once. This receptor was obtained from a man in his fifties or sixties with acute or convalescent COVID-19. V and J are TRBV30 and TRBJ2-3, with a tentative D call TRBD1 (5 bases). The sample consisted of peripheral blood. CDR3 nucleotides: TGTGCCTGGAGTACACCGGCTGGGGCCCCAGGCACAGATACGCAGTATTTT. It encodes CAWSTPAGAPGTDTQYF.